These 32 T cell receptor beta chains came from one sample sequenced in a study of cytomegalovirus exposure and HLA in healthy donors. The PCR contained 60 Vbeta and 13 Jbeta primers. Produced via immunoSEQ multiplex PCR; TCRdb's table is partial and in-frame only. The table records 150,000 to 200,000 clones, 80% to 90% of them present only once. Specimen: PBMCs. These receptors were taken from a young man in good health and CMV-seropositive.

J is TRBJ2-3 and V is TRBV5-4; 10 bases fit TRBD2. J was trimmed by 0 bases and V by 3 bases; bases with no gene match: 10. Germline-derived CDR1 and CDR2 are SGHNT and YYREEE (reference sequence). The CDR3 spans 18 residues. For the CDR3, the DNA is TGTGCCAGCAGCTCCCTTAGCGGGGGGCCTCCTAGCACAGATACGCAGTATTTT. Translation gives CASSSLSGGPPSTDTQYF.

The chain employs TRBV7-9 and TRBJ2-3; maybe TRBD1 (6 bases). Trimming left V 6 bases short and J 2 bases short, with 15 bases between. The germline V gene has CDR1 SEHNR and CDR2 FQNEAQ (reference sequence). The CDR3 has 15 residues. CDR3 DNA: TGTGCCAGCAGGTACTCCGGGACACCCACAGATACGCAGTATTTT. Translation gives CASRYSGTPTDTQYF. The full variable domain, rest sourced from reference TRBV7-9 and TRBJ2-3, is DTGVSQNPRHKITKRGQNVTFRCDPISEHNRLYWYRQTLGQGPEFLTYFQNEAQLEKSRLLSDRFSAERPKGSFSTLEIQRTEQGDSAMYLCASRYSGTPTDTQYFGPGTRLTVL.

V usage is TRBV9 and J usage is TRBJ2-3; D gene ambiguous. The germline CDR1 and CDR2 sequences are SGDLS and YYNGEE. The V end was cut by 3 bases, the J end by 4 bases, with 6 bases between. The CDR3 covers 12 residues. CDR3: CASSGVADTQYF. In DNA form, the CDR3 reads TGTGCCAGCAGCGGAGTAGCAGATACGCAGTATTTT. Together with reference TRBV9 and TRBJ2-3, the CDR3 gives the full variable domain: DSGVTQTPKHLITATGQRVTLRCSPRSGDLSVYWYQQSLDQGLQFLIQYYNGEERAKGNILERFSAQQFPDLHSELNLSSLELGDSALYFCASSGVADTQYFGPGTRLTVL.

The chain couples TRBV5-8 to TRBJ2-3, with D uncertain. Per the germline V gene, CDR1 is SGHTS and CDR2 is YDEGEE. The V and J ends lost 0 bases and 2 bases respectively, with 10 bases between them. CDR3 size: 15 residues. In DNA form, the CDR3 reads TGTGCCAGCAGCTTGGCCCGAAGACACACAGATACGCAGTATTTT. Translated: CASSLARRHTDTQYF.

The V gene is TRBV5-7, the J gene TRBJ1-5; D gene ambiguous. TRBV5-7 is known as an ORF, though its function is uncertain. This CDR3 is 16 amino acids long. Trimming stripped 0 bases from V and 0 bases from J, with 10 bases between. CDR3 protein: CASSLERRYSNQPQHF. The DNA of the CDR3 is TGTGCCAGCAGCTTGGAGAGGCGGTATAGCAATCAGCCCCAGCATTTT.

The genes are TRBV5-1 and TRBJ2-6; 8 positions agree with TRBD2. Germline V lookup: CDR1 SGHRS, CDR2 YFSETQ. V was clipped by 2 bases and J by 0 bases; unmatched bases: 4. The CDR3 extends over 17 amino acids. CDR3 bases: TGCGCCAGCAGCTTCGGCGGGGGGAGCTCTGGGGCCAACGTCCTGACTTTC. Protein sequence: CASSFGGGSSGANVLTF. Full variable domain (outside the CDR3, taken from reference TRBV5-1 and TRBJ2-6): KAGVTQTPRYLIKTRGQQVTLSCSPISGHRSVSWYQQTPGQGLQFLFEYFSETQRNKGNFPGRFSGRQFSNSRSEMNVSTLELGDSALYLCASSFGGGSSGANVLTFGAGSRLTVL.

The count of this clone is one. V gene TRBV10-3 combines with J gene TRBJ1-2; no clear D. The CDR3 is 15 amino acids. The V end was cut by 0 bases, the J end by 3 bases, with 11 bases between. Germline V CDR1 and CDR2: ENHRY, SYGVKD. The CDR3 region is CAISESSGNDYGYTF. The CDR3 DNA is TGTGCCATCAGTGAGTCGTCGGGGAATGACTATGGCTACACCTTC.

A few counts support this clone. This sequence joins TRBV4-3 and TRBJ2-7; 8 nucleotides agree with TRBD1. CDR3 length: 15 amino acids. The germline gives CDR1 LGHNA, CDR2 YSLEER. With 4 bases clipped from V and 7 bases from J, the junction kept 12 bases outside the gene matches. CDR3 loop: CASSLSKAGGDEQYF. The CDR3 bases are TGCGCCAGCAGCCTCAGCAAGGCAGGGGGCGATGAGCAGTACTTC.

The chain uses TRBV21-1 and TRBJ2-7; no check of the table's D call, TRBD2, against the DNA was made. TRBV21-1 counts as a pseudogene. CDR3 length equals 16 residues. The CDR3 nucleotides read TGTGCCAGCAGCAAAGTGGAGGGAGTGGGGCTTGGGGAGCAGTACTTC. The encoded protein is CASSKVEGVGLGEQYF.

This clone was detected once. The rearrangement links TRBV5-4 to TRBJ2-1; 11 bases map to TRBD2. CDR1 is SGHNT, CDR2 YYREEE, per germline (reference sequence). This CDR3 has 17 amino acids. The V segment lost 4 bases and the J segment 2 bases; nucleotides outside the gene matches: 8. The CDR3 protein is CASSPDGSGGAYNEQFF. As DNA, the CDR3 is TGTGCCAGCAGCCCGGACGGTAGCGGGGGGGCCTACAATGAGCAGTTCTTC.

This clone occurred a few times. The CDR3, as DNA: TGTGCCAGCAGTTACTCGGGCTTGGGGAGATCGACTGAAGCTTTCTTT. It translates to CASSYSGLGRSTEAFF. The J gene is TRBJ1-1, the V gene TRBV6-5; no clear D gene. The germline CDR1 and CDR2 sequences are MNHEY and SVGAGI. The CDR3 runs to 16 residues. Trimming took 0 bases from V and 5 from J, leaving 16 bases between them.

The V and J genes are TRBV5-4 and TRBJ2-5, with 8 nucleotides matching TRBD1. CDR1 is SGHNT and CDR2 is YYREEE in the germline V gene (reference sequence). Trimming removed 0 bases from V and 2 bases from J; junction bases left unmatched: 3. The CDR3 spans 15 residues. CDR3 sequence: CASSLGDRLQETQYF. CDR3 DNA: TGTGCCAGCAGCTTGGGGGACAGGTTACAAGAGACCCAGTACTTC.

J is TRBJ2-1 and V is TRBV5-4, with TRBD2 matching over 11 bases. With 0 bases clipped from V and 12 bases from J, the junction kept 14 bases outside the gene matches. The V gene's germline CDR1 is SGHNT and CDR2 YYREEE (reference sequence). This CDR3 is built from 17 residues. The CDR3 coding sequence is TGTGCCAGCAGCTTGGCCGCCCAACTAGCGGGGGATAAGGGGCAGTTCTTC. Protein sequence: CASSLAAQLAGDKGQFF.

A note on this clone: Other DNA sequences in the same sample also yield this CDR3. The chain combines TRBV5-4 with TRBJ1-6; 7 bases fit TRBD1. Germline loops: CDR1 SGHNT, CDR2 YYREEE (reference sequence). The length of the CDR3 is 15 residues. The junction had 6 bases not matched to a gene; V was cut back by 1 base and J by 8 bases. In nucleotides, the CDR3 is TGTGCCAGCAGCTTGAACCCCGGGACAGATTCACCCCTCCACTTT. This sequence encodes CASSLNPGTDSPLHF.

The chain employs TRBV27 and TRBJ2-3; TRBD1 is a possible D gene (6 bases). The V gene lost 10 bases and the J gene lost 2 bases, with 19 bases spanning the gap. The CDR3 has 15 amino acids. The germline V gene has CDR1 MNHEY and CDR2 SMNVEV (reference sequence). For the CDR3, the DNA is TGTGCCACCAAAACAGGGCAGACCCTCACAGATACGCAGTATTTT. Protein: CATKTGQTLTDTQYF.

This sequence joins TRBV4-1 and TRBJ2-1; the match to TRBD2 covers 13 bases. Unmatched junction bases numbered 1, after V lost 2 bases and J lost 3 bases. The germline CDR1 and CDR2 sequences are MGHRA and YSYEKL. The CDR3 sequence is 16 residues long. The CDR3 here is CASSQTSGGVYNEQFF. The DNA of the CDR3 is TGCGCCAGCAGCCAAACTAGCGGGGGGGTCTACAATGAGCAGTTCTTC.

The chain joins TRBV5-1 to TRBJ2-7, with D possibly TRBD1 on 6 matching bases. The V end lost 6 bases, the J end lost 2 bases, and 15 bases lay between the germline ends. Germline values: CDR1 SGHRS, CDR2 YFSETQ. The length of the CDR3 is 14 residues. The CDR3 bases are TGCGCCAGCACCGCCTGGGACACCCCCTACGAGCAGTACTTC. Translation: CASTAWDTPYEQYF.

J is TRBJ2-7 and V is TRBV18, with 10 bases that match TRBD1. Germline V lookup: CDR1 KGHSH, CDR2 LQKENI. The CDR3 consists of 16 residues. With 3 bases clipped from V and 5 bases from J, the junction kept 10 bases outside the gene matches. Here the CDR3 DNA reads TGTGCCAGCTCACCGTACAATCCGGGACAGGGGAACGAGCAGTACTTC. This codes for CASSPYNPGQGNEQYF.

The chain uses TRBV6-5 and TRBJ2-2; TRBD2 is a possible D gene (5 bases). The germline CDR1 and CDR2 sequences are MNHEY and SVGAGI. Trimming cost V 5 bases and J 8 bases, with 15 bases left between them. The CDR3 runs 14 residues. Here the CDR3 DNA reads TGTGCCAGCAGTGACCGGACTTTCGGGGGGGAGCTGTTTTTT. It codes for CASSDRTFGGELFF.

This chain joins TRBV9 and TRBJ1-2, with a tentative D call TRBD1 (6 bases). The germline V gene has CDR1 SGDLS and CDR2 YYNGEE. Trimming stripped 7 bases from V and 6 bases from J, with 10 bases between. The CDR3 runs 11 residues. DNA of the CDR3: TGTGCCAGCGAAGACAGGAATGGCTACACCTTC. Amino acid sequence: CASEDRNGYTF. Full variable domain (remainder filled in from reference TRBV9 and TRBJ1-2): DSGVTQTPKHLITATGQRVTLRCSPRSGDLSVYWYQQSLDQGLQFLIQYYNGEERAKGNILERFSAQQFPDLHSELNLSSLELGDSALYFCASEDRNGYTFGSGTRLTVV.

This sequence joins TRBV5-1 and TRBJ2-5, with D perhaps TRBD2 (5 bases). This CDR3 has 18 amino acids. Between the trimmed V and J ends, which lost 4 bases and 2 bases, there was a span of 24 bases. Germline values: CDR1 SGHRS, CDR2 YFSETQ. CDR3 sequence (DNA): TGCGCCAGCAGCCCAATAAACTTAACCCCGGGAAAACAAGAGACCCAGTACTTC. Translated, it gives CASSPINLTPGKQETQYF.

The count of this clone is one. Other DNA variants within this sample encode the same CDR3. The CDR3, as DNA: TGCGCCAGCAGCTTAAGTGGAGCACAAGAGACCCAGTACTTC. It is translated as CASSLSGAQETQYF. This rearrangement joins TRBV5-1 to TRBJ2-5; no firm D call. Between the trimmed V and J ends, which lost 2 bases and 2 bases, there was a span of 10 bases. Germline CDR1 reads SGHRS; CDR2 reads YFSETQ. The CDR3 loop spans 14 amino acids.

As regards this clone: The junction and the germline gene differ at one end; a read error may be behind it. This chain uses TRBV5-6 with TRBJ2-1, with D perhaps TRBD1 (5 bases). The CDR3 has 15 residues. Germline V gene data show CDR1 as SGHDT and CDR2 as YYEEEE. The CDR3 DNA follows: TGTGCCAGCAGCTTCCAGGACACCGTCTACCATGAGCAGTTCTTC. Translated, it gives CASSFQDTVYHEQFF.

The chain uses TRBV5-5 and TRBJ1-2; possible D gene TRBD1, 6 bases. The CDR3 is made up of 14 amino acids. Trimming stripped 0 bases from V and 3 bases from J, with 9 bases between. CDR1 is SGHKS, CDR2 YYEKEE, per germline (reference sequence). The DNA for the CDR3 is TGTGCCAGCAGCTTGGATCCAGGGGACTATGGCTACACCTTC. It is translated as CASSLDPGDYGYTF.

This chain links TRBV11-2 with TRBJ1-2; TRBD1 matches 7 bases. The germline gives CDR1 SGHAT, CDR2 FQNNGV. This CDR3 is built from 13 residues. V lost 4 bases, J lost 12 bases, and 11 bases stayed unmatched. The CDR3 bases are TGTGCCAGCAGCTCGGGACAGTCCGTGTGGAACACCTTC. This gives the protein CASSSGQSVWNTF.

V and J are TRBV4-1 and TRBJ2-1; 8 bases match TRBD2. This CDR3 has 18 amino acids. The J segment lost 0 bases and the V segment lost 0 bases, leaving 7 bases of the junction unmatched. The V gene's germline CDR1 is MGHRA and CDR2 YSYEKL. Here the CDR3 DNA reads TGCGCCAGCAGCCAAGACCCCGGGCGGGGGGACTCCTACAATGAGCAGTTCTTC. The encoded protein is CASSQDPGRGDSYNEQFF.

The CDR3 bases are TGTGCCAGCAGCTTAGGAGTCAGGGATACGCAGTATTTT. Its translation is CASSLGVRDTQYF. The chain joins TRBV7-2 to TRBJ2-3; no clear D. Germline V CDR1 and CDR2: SGHTA, FQGNSA. Trimming took 1 base from V and 6 from J, leaving 8 bases between them. This CDR3 comprises 13 residues.

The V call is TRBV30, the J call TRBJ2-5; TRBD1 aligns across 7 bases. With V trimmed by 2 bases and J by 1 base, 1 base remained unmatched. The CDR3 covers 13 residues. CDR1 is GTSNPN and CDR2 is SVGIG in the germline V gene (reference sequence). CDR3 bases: TGTGCCTGGAGTAAGGGGGCCCAAGAGACCCAGTACTTC. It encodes CAWSKGAQETQYF.

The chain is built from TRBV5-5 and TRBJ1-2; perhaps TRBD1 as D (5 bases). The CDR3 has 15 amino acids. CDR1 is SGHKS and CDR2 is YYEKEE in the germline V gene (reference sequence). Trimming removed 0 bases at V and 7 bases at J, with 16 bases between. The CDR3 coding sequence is TGTGCCAGCAGCTTGGGGAGGGGCGCCGTCGGTGGCTACACCTTC. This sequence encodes CASSLGRGAVGGYTF.

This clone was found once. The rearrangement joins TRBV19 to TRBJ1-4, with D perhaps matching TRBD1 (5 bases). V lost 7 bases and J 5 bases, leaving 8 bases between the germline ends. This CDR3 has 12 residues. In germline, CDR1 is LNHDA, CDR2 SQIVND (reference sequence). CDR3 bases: TGTGCCAGTACAGGGTCCAATGAAAAACTGTTTTTT. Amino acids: CASTGSNEKLFF. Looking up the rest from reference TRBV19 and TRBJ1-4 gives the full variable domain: DGGITQSPKYLFRKEGQNVTLSCEQNLNHDAMYWYRQDPGQGLRLIYYSQIVNDFQKGDIAEGYSVSREKKESFPLTVTSAQKNPTAFYLCASTGSNEKLFFGSGTQLSVL.

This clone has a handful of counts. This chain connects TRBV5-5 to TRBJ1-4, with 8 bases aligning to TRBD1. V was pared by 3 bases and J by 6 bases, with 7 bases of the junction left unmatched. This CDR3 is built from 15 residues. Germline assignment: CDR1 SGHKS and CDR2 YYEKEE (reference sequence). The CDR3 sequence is CASSYGQGDDEKLFF. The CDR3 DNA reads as TGTGCCAGCAGCTATGGACAGGGTGATGATGAAAAACTGTTTTTT.

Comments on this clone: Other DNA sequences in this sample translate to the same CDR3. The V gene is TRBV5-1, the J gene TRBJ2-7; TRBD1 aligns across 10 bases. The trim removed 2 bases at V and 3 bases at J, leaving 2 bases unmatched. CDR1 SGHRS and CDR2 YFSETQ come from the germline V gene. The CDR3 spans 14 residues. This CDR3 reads CASSLRTGGYEQYF. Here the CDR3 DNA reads TGCGCCAGCAGCTTAAGGACAGGGGGCTACGAGCAGTACTTC.